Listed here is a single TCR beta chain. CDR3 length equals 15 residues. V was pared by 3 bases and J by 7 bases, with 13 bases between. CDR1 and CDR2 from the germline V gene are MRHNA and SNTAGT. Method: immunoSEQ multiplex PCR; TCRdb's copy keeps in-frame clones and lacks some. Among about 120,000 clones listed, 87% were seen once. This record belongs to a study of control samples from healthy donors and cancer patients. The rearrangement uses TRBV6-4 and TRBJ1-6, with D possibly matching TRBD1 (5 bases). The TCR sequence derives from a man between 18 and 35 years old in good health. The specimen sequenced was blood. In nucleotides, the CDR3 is TGTGCCAGCAGTGAGTTCGGGGGGGGAAATTCACCCCTCCACTTT. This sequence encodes CASSEFGGGNSPLHF.